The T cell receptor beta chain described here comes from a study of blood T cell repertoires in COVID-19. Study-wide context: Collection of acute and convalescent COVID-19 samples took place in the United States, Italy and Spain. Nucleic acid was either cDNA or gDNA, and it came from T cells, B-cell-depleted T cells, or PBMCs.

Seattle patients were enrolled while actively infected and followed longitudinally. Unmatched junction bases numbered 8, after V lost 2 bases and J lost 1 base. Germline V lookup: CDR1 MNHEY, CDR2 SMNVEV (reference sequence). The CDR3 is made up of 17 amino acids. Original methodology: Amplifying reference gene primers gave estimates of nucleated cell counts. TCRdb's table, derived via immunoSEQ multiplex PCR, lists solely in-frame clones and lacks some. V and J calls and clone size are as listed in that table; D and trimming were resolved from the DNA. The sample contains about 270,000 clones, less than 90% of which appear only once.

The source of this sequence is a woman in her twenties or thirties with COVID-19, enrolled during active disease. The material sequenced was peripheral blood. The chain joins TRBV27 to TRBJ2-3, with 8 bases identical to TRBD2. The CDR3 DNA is TGTGCCAGCAGTTTACTCTTAGCGGGGTCCGGCACAGATACGCAGTATTTT. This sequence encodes CASSLLLAGSGTDTQYF.